In its sample, the clone carrying this T cell receptor beta chain ranks as medium-sized. Its specificity is unknown. The data stem from a study of spatial heterogeneity in lung cancer. Across the study: On average, each unique TCR and UMI combination appeared more than ten times in raw reads.

Study observations and caveats: Detection of ubiquitous tumor TCRs in blood was higher at resection than follow-up.

A unique molecular identifier was carried by every single TCR cDNA molecule. Each CDR3 protein gets one entry after TCRdb re-called the 5' RACE reads with MiXCR. The top ten clones hold about 16% of a sample with thousands of distinct CDR3 sequences, around 28% of them seen once. Trimming removed 2 bases at V and 5 bases at J, with 5 bases between. This CDR3 is built from 11 residues. CDR1 is SGHNT and CDR2 is YYREEE in the germline V gene (reference sequence). As for time point: sample taken at primary tumor resection. The sequenced material consisted of unsorted whole RNA from tumor, nontumor lung or frozen PBMC. The donors comprised 70 to 85 untreated early-stage non-small cell lung cancer patients.

The chain recombines TRBV5-4 with TRBJ2-7, with D unresolved. The sequencing used PBMCs, collected at surgery. The receptor comes from a male donor with early-stage non-small cell lung cancer. The CDR3 DNA sequence: TGTGCCAGCAGCTTAACCGACGAGCAGTACTTC. This gives the protein CASSLTDEQYF.